This T cell receptor (beta chain) stems from a study of vaccination and CD4 T cells after COVID-19. Study details: The study collected post-vaccine samples a median roughly 71 days after dose two, with a range of 14 to 241.

Noted treatment: approximately 9-day PBMC culture with coronavirus spike peptide pools or control peptides (ViraFEST assay). More than 1.5 million PBMCs were grown per well alongside about 10 IU/ml IL-2 and roughly 9.3 ug/ml peptide pools. Germline V gene data show CDR1 as DFQATT and CDR2 as SNEGSKA (reference sequence). There are 11 residues in the CDR3. V dropped 5 bases and J dropped 4 bases, with 8 bases sitting between them. Study observations and caveats: The median number of SARS-CoV-2-reactive clonotypes increased from roughly 21 to 40, a change that did not reach significance.

The Oncomine TCR Beta short-read assay was applied to DNA of cultured CD4+ T cells. The template was genomic DNA from cultured CD4+ T cells. In TCRdb, the PCR reads were re-called with MiXCR into one record per CDR3 protein. This sample has 17,000 or so distinct CDR3 sequences, with around two fifths found just once. This clonotype was seen only a few times. Its antigen is as yet unknown. The chain joins TRBV20-1 to TRBJ1-2; unclear D gene. This TCR was recovered from a human donor who had recovered from COVID-19. Sample: CD4+ T cells from blood, cultured in vitro, taken before SARS-CoV-2 vaccination. DNA of the CDR3: TGCAGTGCTCTGGAGACCTATGGCTACACCTTC. Translation: CSALETYGYTF.